The rows below give T cell receptor beta chains drawn from one sample of a study of beta chain features in type 1 diabetes. Assay: immunoSEQ multiplex PCR; the TCRdb copy retains only in-frame clones and omits some. The sample carries a few hundred thousand clones, roughly 12% recorded once. The sample comprised naive CD4+ T cells from blood. The source is a man between 18 and 29 years old in good health. The conserved cysteine and the conserved F or W are not part of the CDR3 here. The order of the fields is D gene, V gene, J gene, CDR3 protein. A D gene is named only where the DNA matches it firmly.

D gene: TRBD2; V gene: TRBV9; J gene: TRBJ2-5; CDR3 protein: ASSEELAAETQY
D gene: -; V gene: TRBV4-1; J gene: TRBJ2-5; CDR3 protein: ASSHFGGAEETQY
D gene: -; V gene: TRBV18; J gene: TRBJ2-5; CDR3 protein: ASSPPTDQETQY
D gene: TRBD1; V gene: TRBV9; J gene: TRBJ2-1; CDR3 protein: ASSPDRGSYNEQF
D gene: -; V gene: TRBV28; J gene: TRBJ2-5; CDR3 protein: ASSLGQEETQY
D gene: TRBD1; V gene: TRBV19; J gene: TRBJ2-7; CDR3 protein: ASSQDRDSYEQY
D gene: TRBD2; V gene: TRBV6-6; J gene: TRBJ2-5; CDR3 protein: ASRTSGGPQETQY
D gene: TRBD1; V gene: TRBV5-1; J gene: TRBJ2-1; CDR3 protein: ASSLSGTGFYDEQF
D gene: -; V gene: TRBV18; J gene: TRBJ2-2; CDR3 protein: ASHGTRDTGELF
D gene: -; V gene: TRBV30; J gene: TRBJ1-1; CDR3 protein: AWSAGVNTEAF
D gene: TRBD1; V gene: TRBV7-9; J gene: TRBJ1-1; CDR3 protein: ASSSPDRGIWNEAF
D gene: TRBD2; V gene: TRBV5-1; J gene: TRBJ2-3; CDR3 protein: ASSAAGGFPADTQY
D gene: TRBD2; V gene: TRBV5-1; J gene: TRBJ2-5; CDR3 protein: ASSLGTNQETQY
D gene: TRBD1; V gene: TRBV28; J gene: TRBJ2-5; CDR3 protein: ASSPRTGKETQY
D gene: -; V gene: TRBV28; J gene: TRBJ1-4; CDR3 protein: ASSPSRGRREKLF
D gene: TRBD2; V gene: TRBV7-2; J gene: TRBJ2-2; CDR3 protein: ASSPPGKAGGTGELF
D gene: TRBD1; V gene: TRBV5-4; J gene: TRBJ1-2; CDR3 protein: ASSEIQGVVYGYT
D gene: TRBD2; V gene: TRBV7-9; J gene: TRBJ2-7; CDR3 protein: ASSQTSGRYEQY
D gene: -; V gene: TRBV7-9; J gene: TRBJ2-1; CDR3 protein: ASSFDSGYNEQF
D gene: -; V gene: TRBV28; J gene: TRBJ2-3; CDR3 protein: ASIPGGRTDTQY
D gene: TRBD2; V gene: TRBV5-4; J gene: TRBJ2-3; CDR3 protein: ASSFRLAGGSQY
D gene: -; V gene: TRBV20-1; J gene: TRBJ1-4; CDR3 protein: SASPPGGSN
D gene: TRBD1; V gene: TRBV28; J gene: TRBJ1-1; CDR3 protein: ASRGQGDGRTEAF
D gene: TRBD2; V gene: TRBV27; J gene: TRBJ2-1; CDR3 protein: ASSPPLAGGYNEQF
D gene: -; V gene: TRBV7-2; J gene: TRBJ1-2; CDR3 protein: ASSLASGASIRGYT
D gene: -; V gene: TRBV11-2; J gene: TRBJ2-4; CDR3 protein: ASSLVASGNIQY
D gene: TRBD1; V gene: TRBV4-3; J gene: TRBJ1-4; CDR3 protein: ASSHGQGDEKLF
D gene: -; V gene: TRBV28; J gene: TRBJ1-2; CDR3 protein: AAGRSRGYT
D gene: -; V gene: TRBV10-3; J gene: TRBJ2-1; CDR3 protein: AISAQGGSYNEQF
D gene: -; V gene: TRBV10-3; J gene: TRBJ2-4; CDR3 protein: AISESGQETDIQY
D gene: -; V gene: TRBV4-2; J gene: TRBJ1-2; CDR3 protein: ASSQDPTWTAPGT
D gene: TRBD1; V gene: TRBV28; J gene: TRBJ1-1; CDR3 protein: ASSLRRGQGLTEAF
D gene: TRBD2; V gene: TRBV28; J gene: TRBJ2-5; CDR3 protein: ASSPPPEASGKQETQY
D gene: TRBD2; V gene: TRBV5-1; J gene: TRBJ2-1; CDR3 protein: ASGLAGEVNEQF
D gene: -; V gene: TRBV28; J gene: TRBJ1-5; CDR3 protein: ASSFEENYGNQPQH
D gene: TRBD1; V gene: TRBV28; J gene: TRBJ2-2; CDR3 protein: ASRPGTVDTGELF
D gene: TRBD2; V gene: TRBV7-3; J gene: TRBJ2-2; CDR3 protein: ASSSRTSGSGTGELF
D gene: -; V gene: TRBV4-2; J gene: TRBJ2-1; CDR3 protein: ASSQDPIRAGARREQF
D gene: -; V gene: TRBV28; J gene: TRBJ1-5; CDR3 protein: ASSLREVGPQH
D gene: TRBD1; V gene: TRBV4-1; J gene: TRBJ2-1; CDR3 protein: ASSQPGQGLHEQF
D gene: -; V gene: TRBV5-6; J gene: TRBJ2-3; CDR3 protein: ASSLDTALADTQY
D gene: TRBD2; V gene: TRBV25-1; J gene: TRBJ2-5; CDR3 protein: ASSEWGLAGHTRY
D gene: -; V gene: TRBV4-3; J gene: TRBJ1-1; CDR3 protein: ASSQDLTRFSLGHTEAF
D gene: TRBD2; V gene: TRBV4-1; J gene: TRBJ2-7; CDR3 protein: ASSQDPGLAGRGDEQY
D gene: TRBD1; V gene: TRBV7-3; J gene: TRBJ2-1; CDR3 protein: ASSTGDRDEQF
D gene: -; V gene: TRBV5-1; J gene: TRBJ2-5; CDR3 protein: ASSLDGDSDWETQY
D gene: -; V gene: TRBV4-1; J gene: TRBJ2-1; CDR3 protein: ASSQVPGSYNEQF
D gene: TRBD2; V gene: TRBV30; J gene: TRBJ2-1; CDR3 protein: AWSSGRFGNEQF
D gene: -; V gene: TRBV7-3; J gene: TRBJ1-2; CDR3 protein: ASSRGGGSGYT
D gene: TRBD1; V gene: TRBV29-1; J gene: TRBJ1-2; CDR3 protein: SVSSGGVGGYT
D gene: TRBD1; V gene: TRBV30; J gene: TRBJ1-2; CDR3 protein: AWRQGGRHGYT